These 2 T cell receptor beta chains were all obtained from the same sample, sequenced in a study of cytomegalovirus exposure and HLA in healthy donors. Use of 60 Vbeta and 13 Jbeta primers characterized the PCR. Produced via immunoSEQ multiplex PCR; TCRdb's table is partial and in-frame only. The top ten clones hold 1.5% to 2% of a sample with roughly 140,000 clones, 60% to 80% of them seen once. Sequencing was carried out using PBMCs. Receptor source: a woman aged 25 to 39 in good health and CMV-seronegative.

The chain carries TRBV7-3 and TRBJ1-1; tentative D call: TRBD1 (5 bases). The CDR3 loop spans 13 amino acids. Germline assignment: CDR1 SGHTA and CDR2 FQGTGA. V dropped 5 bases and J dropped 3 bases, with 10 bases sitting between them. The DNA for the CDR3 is TGTGCCAGCAGCCTGGGGGGGGACACTGAAGCTTTCTTT. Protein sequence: CASSLGGDTEAFF. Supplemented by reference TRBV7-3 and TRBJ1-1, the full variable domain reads GAGVSQTPSNKVTEKGKYVELRCDPISGHTALYWYRQSLGQGPEFLIYFQGTGAADDSGLPNDRFFAVRPEGSVSTLKIQRTERGDSAVYLCASSLGGDTEAFFGQGTRLTVV.

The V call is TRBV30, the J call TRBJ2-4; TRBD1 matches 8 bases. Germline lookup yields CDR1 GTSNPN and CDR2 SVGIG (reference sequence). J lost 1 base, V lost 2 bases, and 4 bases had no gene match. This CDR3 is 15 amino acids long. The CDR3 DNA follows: TGTGCCTGGAGTCCAGGGGGCGCGGCCAAAAACATTCAGTACTTC. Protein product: CAWSPGGAAKNIQYF.